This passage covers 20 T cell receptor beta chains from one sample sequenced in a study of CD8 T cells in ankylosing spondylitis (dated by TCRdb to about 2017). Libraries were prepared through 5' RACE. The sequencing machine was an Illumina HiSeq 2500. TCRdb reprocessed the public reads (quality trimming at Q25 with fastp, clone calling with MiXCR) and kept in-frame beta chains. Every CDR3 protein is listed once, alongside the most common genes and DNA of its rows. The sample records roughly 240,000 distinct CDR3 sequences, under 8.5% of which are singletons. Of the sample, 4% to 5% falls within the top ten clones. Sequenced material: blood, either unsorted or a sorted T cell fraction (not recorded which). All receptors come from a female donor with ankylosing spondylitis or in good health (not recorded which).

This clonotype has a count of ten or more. As DNA, the CDR3 is TGTGCCACCCTCGTGACCGGGAGGGCCGGCAATGAGCAGTTCTTC. This encodes CATLVTGRAGNEQFF. The chain couples TRBV2 to TRBJ2-1; 8 bases align to TRBD2. Germline V gene lookup returns CDR1 SNHLY and CDR2 FYNNEI. CDR3 length equals 15 residues. After removal of 10 bases from V and 6 bases from J, the junction contained 14 bases not matched to a gene.

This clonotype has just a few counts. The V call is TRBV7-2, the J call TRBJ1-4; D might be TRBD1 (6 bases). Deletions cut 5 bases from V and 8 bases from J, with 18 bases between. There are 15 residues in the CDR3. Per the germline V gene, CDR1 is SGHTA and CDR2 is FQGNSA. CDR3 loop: CASSKTGILREKLFF. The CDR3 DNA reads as TGTGCCAGCAGCAAAACAGGGATTTTGAGGGAAAAACTGTTTTTT.

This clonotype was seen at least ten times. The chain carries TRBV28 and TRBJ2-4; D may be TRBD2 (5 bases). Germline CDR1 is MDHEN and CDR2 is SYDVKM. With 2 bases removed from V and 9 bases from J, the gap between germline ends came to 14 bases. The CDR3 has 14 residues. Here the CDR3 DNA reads TGTGCCAGCAGTTTAGGGAGCCGCCTAAGCATTCAGTACTTC. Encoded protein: CASSLGSRLSIQYF. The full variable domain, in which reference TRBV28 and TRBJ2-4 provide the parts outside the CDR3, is DVKVTQSSRYLVKRTGEKVFLECVQDMDHENMFWYRQDPGLGLRLIYFSYDVKMKEKGDIPEGYSVSREKKERFSLILESASTNQTSMYLCASSLGSRLSIQYFGAGTRLSVL.

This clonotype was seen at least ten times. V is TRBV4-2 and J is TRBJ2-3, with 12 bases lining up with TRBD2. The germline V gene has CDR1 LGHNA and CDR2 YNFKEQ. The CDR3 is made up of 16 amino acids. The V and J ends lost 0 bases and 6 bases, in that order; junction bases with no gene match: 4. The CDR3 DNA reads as TGTGCCAGCAGCCAAGAGCTAGCGGGAGGGCCGGATACGCAGTATTTT. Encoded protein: CASSQELAGGPDTQYF.

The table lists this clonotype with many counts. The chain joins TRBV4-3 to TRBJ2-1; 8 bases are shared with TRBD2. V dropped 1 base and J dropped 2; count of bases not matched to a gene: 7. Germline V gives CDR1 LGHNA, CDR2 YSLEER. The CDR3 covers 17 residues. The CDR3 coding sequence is TGCGCCAGCAGCCAAGGTGGAAATAGCGGGGCCTACAATGAGCAGTTCTTC. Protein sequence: CASSQGGNSGAYNEQFF.

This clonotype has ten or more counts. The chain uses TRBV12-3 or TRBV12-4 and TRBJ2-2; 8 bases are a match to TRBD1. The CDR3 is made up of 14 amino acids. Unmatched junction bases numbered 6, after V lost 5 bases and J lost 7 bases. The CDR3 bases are TGTGCCAGCAGTCCGGACAGGGCGGACGGGGAGCTGTTTTTT. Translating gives CASSPDRADGELFF.

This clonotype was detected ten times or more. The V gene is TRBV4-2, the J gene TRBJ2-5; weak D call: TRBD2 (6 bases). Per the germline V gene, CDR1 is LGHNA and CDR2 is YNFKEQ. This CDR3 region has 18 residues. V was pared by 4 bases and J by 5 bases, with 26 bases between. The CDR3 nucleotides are TGTGCCAGCAGCCGACCAGCGGGTCAGAGACCCGTCAGGGAGACCCAGTACTTC. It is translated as CASSRPAGQRPVRETQYF.

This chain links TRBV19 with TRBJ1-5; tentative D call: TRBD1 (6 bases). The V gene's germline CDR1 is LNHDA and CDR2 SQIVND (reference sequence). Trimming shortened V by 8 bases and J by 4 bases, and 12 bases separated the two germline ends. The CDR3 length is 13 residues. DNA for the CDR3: TGTGCCAGTCTTGGGAGGGGGAATCAGCCCCAGCATTTT. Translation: CASLGRGNQPQHF. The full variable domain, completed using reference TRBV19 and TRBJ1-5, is DGGITQSPKYLFRKEGQNVTLSCEQNLNHDAMYWYRQDPGQGLRLIYYSQIVNDFQKGDIAEGYSVSREKKESFPLTVTSAQKNPTAFYLCASLGRGNQPQHFGDGTRLSIL.

CDR3 protein: CASSQERGQLIAKNIQYF. Here the CDR3 DNA reads TGCGCCAGCAGCCAAGAGAGAGGACAGCTTATAGCCAAAAACATTCAGTACTTC. The chain uses TRBV4-3 and TRBJ2-4, with D tentatively TRBD1 (6 bases). Trimming took off 0 bases at V and 0 bases at J, with 15 bases between the two ends. The CDR3 is made up of 18 amino acids. The germline V gene has CDR1 LGHNA and CDR2 YSLEER.

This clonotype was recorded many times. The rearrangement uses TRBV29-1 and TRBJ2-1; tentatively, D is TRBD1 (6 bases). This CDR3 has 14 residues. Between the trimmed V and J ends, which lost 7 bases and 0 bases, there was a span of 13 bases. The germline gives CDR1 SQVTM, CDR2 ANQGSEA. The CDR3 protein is CSGRDTSSYNEQFF. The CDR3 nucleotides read TGCAGCGGCCGGGACACCAGCTCCTACAATGAGCAGTTCTTC.

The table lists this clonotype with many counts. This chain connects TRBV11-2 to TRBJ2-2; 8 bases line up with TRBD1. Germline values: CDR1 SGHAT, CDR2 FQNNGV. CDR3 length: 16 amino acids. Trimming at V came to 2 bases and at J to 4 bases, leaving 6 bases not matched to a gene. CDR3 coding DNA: TGTGCCAGCAGCTTAAGACAGGGGTTCACCACCGGGGAGCTGTTTTTT. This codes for CASSLRQGFTTGELFF.

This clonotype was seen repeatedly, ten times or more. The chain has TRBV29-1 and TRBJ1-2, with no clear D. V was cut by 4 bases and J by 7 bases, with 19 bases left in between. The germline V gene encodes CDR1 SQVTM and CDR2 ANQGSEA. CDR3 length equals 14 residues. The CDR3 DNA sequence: TGCAGCGTTGGGGGATCAAACCCGAGGAGTGGCTACACCTTC. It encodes CSVGGSNPRSGYTF.

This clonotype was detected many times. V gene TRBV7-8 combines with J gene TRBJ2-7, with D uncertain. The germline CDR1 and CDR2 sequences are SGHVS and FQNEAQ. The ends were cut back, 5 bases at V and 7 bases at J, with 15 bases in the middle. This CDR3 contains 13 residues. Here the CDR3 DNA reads TGTGCCAGCAGCCCCTCGGTTAGCCGGGAGCAGTACTTC. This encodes CASSPSVSREQYF.

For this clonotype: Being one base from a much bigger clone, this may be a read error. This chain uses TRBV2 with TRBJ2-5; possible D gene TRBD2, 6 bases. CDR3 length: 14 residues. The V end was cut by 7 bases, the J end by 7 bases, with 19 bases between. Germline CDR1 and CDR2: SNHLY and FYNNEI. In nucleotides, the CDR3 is TGTGCCAGCATCCCCTACGGGAGAAGGGGGACCCAGTACTTC. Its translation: CASIPYGRRGTQYF.

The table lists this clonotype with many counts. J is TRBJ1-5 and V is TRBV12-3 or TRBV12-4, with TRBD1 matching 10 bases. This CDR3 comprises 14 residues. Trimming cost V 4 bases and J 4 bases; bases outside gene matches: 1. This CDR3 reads CASSWGQGNQPQHF. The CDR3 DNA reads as TGTGCCAGCAGTTGGGGACAGGGGAATCAGCCCCAGCATTTT.

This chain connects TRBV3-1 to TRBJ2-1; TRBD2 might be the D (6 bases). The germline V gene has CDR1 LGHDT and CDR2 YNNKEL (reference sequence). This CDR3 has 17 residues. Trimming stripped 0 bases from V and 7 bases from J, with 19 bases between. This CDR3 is CASSQEAGRTRRNEQFF. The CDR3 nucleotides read TGTGCCAGCAGCCAAGAGGCGGGGAGGACTCGCAGAAATGAGCAGTTCTTC.

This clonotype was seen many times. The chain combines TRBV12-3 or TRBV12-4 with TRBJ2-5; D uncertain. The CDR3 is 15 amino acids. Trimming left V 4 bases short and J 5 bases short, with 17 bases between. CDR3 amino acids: CASSWIGGVVETQYF. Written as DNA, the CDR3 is TGTGCCAGCAGTTGGATCGGCGGAGTTGTGGAGACCCAGTACTTC.

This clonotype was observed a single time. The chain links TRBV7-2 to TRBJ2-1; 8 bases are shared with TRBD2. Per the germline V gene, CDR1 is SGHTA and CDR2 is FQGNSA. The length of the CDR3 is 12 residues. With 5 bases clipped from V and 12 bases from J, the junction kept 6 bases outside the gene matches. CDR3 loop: CASSPSGTRQFF. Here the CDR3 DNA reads TGTGCCAGCAGCCCCTCCGGGACTAGGCAGTTCTTC.

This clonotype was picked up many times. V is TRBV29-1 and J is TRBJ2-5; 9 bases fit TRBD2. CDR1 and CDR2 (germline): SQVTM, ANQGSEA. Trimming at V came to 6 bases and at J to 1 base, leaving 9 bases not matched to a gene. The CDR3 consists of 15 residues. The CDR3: CSVLTSGLTQETQYF. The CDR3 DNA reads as TGCAGCGTCCTGACTAGCGGTCTCACCCAAGAGACCCAGTACTTC. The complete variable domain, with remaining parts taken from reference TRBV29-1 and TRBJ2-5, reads SAVISQKPSRDICQRGTSLTIQCQVDSQVTMMFWYRQQPGQSLTLIATANQGSEATYESGFVIDKFPISRPNLTFSTLTVSNMSPEDSSIYLCSVLTSGLTQETQYFGPGTRLLVL.

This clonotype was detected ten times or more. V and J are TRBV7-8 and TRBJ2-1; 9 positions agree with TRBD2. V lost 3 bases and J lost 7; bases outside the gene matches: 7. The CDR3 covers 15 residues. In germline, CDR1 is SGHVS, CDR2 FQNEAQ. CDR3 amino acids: CASSLEAGGPNEQFF. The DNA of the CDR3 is TGTGCCAGCAGCTTGGAGGCGGGAGGGCCTAATGAGCAGTTCTTC.